This paragraph reports one TCR beta chain. This sample is part of a study of blood T cell repertoires in COVID-19. Study-level information: Acute and convalescent COVID-19 specimens originated in the United States, Italy and Spain.

The method was immunoSEQ multiplex PCR; TCRdb's version includes in-frame clones alone and lacks a portion of them. The data contain some 250,000 clones, approximately 85% of them singletons. The CDR3 is 14 amino acids. Germline V lookup: CDR1 KGHDR, CDR2 SFDVKD. Trimming cost V 3 bases and J 4 bases; bases outside gene matches: 5. This chain connects TRBV24-1 to TRBJ2-7; 7 nucleotides align to TRBD2. This TCR derives from a human donor in a cohort sampled during active COVID-19. The sequenced material came from peripheral blood. The CDR3 sequence is CATSDPGGPYEQYF. Written as DNA, the CDR3 is TGTGCCACCAGTGATCCGGGGGGACCATACGAGCAGTACTTC.